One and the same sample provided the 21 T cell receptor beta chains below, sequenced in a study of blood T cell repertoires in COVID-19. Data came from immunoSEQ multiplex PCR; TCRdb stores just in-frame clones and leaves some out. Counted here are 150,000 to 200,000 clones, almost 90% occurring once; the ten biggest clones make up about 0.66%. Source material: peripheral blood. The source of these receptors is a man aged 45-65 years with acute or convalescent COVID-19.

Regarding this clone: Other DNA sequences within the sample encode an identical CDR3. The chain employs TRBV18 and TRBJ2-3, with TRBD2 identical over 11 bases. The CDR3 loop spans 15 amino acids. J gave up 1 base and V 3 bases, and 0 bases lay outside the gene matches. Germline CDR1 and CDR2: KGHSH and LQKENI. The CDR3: CASSPTSGGTDTQYF. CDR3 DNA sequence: TGTGCCAGCTCACCGACTAGCGGGGGCACAGATACGCAGTATTTT. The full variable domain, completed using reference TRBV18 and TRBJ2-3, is NAGVMQNPRHLVRRRGQEARLRCSPMKGHSHVYWYRQLPEEGLKFMVYLQKENIIDESGMPKERFSAEFPKEGPSILRIQQVVRGDSAAYFCASSPTSGGTDTQYFGPGTRLTVL.

The CDR3 is CASNSAGARGYEQYF. DNA for the CDR3: TGTGCCAGCAACTCCGCGGGGGCACGAGGGTACGAGCAGTACTTC. J is TRBJ2-7 and V is TRBV28; weak D call: TRBD2 (7 bases). V was shortened by 7 bases and J by 4 bases, with 20 bases between the two germline ends. Germline values: CDR1 MDHEN, CDR2 SYDVKM. The CDR3 has 15 amino acids.

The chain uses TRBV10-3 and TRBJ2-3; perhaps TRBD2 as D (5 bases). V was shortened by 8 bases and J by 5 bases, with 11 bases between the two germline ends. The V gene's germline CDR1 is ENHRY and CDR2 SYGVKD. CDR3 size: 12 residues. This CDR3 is CAILLAGDTQYF. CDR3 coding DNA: TGTGCCATCCTACTGGCGGGAGATACGCAGTATTTT.

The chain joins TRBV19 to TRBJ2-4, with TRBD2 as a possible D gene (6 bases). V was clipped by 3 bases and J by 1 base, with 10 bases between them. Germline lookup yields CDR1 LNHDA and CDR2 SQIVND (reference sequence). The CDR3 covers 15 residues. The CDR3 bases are TGTGCCAGTAGTATGCGGGGCATGGCCAAAAACATTCAGTACTTC. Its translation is CASSMRGMAKNIQYF.

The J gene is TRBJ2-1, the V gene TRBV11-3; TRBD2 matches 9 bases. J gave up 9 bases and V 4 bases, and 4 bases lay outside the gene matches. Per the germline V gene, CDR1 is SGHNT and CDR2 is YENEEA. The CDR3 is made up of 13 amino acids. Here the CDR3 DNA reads TGTGCCAGCAGCTCACGACTAGCGGTTGAGCAGTTCTTC. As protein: CASSSRLAVEQFF.

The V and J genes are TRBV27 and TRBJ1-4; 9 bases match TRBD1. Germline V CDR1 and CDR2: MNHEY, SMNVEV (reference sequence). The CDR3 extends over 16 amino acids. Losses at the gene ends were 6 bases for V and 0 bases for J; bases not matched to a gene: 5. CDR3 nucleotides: TGTGCCAGCAGCCACAGGGGGCGCACAACTAATGAAAAACTGTTTTTT. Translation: CASSHRGRTTNEKLFF.

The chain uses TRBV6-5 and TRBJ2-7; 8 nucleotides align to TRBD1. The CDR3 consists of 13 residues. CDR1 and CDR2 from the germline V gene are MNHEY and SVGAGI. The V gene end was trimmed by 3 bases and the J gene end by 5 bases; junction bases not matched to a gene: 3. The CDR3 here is CASSYDRGHEQYF. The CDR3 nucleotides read TGTGCCAGCAGTTATGACAGGGGCCACGAGCAGTACTTC.

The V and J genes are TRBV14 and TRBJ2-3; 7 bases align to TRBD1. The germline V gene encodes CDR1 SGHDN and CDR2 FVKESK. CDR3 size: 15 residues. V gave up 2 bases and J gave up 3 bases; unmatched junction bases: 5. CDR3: CASSQWNRGTDTQYF. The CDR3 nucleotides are TGTGCCAGCAGCCAATGGAACAGGGGAACAGATACGCAGTATTTT.

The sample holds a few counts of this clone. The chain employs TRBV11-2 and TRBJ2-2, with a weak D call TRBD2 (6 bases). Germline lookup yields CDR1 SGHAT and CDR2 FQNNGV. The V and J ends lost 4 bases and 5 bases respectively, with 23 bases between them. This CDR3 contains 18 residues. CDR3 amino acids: CASSSPFGGAVRTGELFF. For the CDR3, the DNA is TGTGCCAGCAGCTCCCCTTTTGGCGGGGCCGTGCGGACCGGGGAGCTGTTTTTT.

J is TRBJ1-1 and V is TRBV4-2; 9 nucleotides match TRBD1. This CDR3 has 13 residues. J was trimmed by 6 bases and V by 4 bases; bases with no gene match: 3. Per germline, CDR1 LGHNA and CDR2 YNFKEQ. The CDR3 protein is CASSPQGAPEAFF. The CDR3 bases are TGTGCCAGCAGCCCACAGGGGGCGCCTGAAGCTTTCTTT.

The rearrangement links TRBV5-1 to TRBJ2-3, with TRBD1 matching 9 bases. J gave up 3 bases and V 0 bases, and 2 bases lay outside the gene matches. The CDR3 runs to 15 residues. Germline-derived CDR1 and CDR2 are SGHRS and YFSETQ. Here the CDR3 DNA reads TGCGCCAGCAGCTTGGGGGACAGGGTAACAGATACGCAGTATTTT. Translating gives CASSLGDRVTDTQYF.

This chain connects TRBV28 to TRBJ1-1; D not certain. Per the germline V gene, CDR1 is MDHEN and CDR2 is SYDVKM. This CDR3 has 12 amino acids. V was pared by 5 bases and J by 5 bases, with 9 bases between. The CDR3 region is CASSPGKTEAFF. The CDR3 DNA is TGTGCCAGCAGTCCGGGAAAGACTGAAGCTTTCTTT.

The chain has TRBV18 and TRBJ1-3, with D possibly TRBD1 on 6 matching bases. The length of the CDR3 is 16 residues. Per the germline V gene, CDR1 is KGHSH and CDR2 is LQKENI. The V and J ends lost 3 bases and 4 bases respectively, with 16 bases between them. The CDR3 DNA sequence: TGTGCCAGCTCACCGACGACAGGTAGCAACGGAAACACCATATATTTT. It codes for CASSPTTGSNGNTIYF.

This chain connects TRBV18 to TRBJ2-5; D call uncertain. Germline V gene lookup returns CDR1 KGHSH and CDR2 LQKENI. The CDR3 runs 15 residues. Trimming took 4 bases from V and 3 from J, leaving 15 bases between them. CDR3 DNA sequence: TGTGCCAGCTCACTTTTACTCGGGTTAGAAGAGACCCAGTACTTC. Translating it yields CASSLLLGLEETQYF.

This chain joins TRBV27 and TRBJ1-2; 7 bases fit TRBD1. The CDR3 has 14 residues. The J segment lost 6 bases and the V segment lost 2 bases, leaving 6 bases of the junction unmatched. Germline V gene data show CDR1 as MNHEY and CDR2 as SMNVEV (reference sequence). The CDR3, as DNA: TGTGCCAGCAGTTTACTTCAAGGGGGCGATGGCTACACCTTC. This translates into CASSLLQGGDGYTF.

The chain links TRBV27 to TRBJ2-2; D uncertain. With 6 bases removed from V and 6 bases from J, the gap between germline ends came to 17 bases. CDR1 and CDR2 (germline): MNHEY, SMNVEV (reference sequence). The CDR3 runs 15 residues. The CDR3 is CASSTLNLVSGELFF. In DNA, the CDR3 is TGTGCCAGCAGCACCCTAAACTTGGTGTCCGGGGAGCTGTTTTTT.

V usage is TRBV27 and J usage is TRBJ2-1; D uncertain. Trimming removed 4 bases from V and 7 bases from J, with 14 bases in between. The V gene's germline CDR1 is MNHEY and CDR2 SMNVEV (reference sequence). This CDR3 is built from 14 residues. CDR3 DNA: TGTGCCAGCAGTTCTGGGCGAAGATTTAATGAGCAGTTCTTC. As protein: CASSSGRRFNEQFF.

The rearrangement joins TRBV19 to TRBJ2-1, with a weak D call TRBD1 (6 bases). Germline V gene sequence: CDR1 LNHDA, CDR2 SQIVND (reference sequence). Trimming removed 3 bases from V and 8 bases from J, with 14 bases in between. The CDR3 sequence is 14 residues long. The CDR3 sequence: CASSIFEQGYEQFF. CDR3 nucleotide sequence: TGTGCCAGTAGTATTTTCGAACAGGGTTATGAGCAGTTCTTC.

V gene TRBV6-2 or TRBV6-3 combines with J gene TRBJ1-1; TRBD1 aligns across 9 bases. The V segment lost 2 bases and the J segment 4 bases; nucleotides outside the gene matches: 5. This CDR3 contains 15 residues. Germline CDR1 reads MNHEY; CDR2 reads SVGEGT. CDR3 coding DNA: TGTGCCAGCAGTTACCTCCGACAGGGGGGCACTGAAGCTTTCTTT. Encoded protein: CASSYLRQGGTEAFF.

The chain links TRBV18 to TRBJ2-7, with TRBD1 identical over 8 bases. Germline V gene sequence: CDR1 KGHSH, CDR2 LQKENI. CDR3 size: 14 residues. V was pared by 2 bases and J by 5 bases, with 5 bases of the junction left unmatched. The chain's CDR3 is CASSPSRQGNEQYV. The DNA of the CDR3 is TGTGCCAGCTCACCATCCCGACAGGGGAACGAGCAGTACGTC.

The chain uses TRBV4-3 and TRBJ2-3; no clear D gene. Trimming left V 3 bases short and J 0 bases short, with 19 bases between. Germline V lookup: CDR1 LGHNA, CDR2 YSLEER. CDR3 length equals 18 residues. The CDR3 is CASSHAPYGARSTDTQYF. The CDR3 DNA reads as TGCGCCAGCAGCCACGCCCCCTACGGAGCGAGGAGCACAGATACGCAGTATTTT.